This is a list of T cell receptor beta chains from one sample in a study of blood T cell repertoires in COVID-19. Libraries were prepared by immunoSEQ multiplex PCR; TCRdb keeps only in-frame clonotypes and omits some of them. The table includes around 230,000 clones, about nine tenths detected once. The sample was peripheral blood. These TCRs come from a man in his 60s who had recovered from COVID-19. CDR3s include the opening cysteine and the closing phenylalanine or tryptophan. The D gene is left open where the match is weak. Clone size appears in some rows only: once, few, many, or a class for an expanded clone.

d_call clone_size j_call v_call cdr3_length cdr3_aa cdr3_nt
- - TRBJ1-2 TRBV6-5 15 CASRGQPIKPYGYTF TGTGCTAGCCGAGGGCAGCCGATTAAACCTTATGGCTACACCTTC
TRBD1 - TRBJ2-5 TRBV24-1 16 CATSDFPRGPGETQYF TGTGCCACCAGTGACTTCCCGAGGGGGCCTGGAGAGACCCAGTACTTC
TRBD1 few TRBJ1-2 TRBV18 14 CASSHLTGEFGYTF TGTGCCAGCTCACACTTAACAGGGGAATTTGGCTACACCTTC
TRBD1 - TRBJ2-2 TRBV7-9 21 CASTPRIGRGRVGRRTGELFF TGTGCCAGCACGCCCCGGATTGGCAGGGGGCGGGTCGGTCGGAGGACCGGGGAGCTGTTTTTT
TRBD1 - TRBJ1-1 TRBV7-2 19 CASSPGQGAHRYMNTEAFF TGTGCCAGCAGCCCCGGACAGGGGGCACACCGCTATATGAACACTGAAGCTTTCTTT
- - TRBJ2-2 TRBV9 16 CASSPRSQGWTGELFF TGTGCCAGCAGCCCCCGTTCCCAGGGATGGACCGGGGAGCTGTTTTTT
- - TRBJ1-5 TRBV19 14 CASSIWGDNQPQHF TGTGCCAGTAGTATCTGGGGAGATAATCAGCCCCAGCATTTT
- - TRBJ1-1 TRBV3-1/TRBV3-2 14 CASSQDRGSTEAFF TGTGCCAGCAGCCAAGACCGGGGATCCACTGAAGCTTTCTTT
TRBD2 - TRBJ2-7 TRBV6-1 17 CASSEGLAGGTSYEQYF TGTGCCAGCAGTGAAGGACTAGCGGGGGGGACATCCTACGAGCAGTACTTC
- - TRBJ2-6 TRBV21-1 18 CASSRIRDRDSGANVLTF TGTGCCAGCAGCAGGATCCGGGACAGGGATTCTGGGGCCAACGTCCTGACTTTC
- - TRBJ1-1 TRBV5-8 15 CASSPYGTGGTEAFF TGTGCCAGCAGCCCCTACGGCACGGGAGGGACTGAAGCTTTCTTT
TRBD1 - TRBJ1-6 TRBV6-6 14 CASSLQGEVSPLHF TGTGCCAGCAGCCTCCAGGGGGAGGTTTCACCCCTCCACTTT
TRBD1 - TRBJ2-4 TRBV19 15 CASGGRTGAKNIQYF TGTGCCAGTGGAGGCCGGACAGGGGCCAAAAACATTCAGTACTTC
TRBD1 - TRBJ2-7 TRBV5-1 14 CASSVQGAPYEQYF TGCGCCAGCAGCGTCCAGGGGGCCCCCTACGAGCAGTACTTC
TRBD1 - TRBJ1-2 TRBV11-2 14 CASSPGQGATGYTF TGTGCCAGCAGCCCGGGACAGGGGGCGACTGGCTACACCTTC
TRBD1 once TRBJ2-1 TRBV4-1 18 CASSPWSERQGLFNEQFF TGCGCCAGCAGCCCTTGGAGCGAGCGACAGGGGTTGTTCAATGAGCAGTTCTTC
TRBD1 - TRBJ2-7 TRBV19 15 CASSTQGTGAREQYF TGTGCCAGTAGTACCCAAGGGACAGGGGCGAGGGAGCAGTACTTC
- once TRBJ2-1 TRBV6-1 15 CASSERVGGFNEQFF TGTGCCAGCAGTGAAAGGGTAGGGGGTTTCAATGAGCAGTTCTTC
TRBD1 - TRBJ2-2 TRBV5-1 15 CASSRGQANTGELFF TGCGCCAGCAGCAGGGGGCAAGCGAACACCGGGGAGCTGTTTTTT
TRBD1 few TRBJ1-1 TRBV12-5 16 CASAARAGTGNTEAFF TGTGCTAGTGCCGCCCGGGCCGGGACAGGGAACACTGAAGCTTTCTTT
- - TRBJ2-3 TRBV9 15 CASSPSKGRTDTQYF TGTGCCAGCAGCCCATCGAAGGGGCGTACAGATACGCAGTATTTT
TRBD2 - TRBJ2-5 TRBV7-6 17 CASSPRFIAGSVETQYF TGTGCCAGCAGCCCCCGATTCATAGCGGGGTCGGTAGAGACCCAGTACTTC
TRBD2 - TRBJ2-5 TRBV19 16 CASSKYSGGYQETQYF TGTGCCAGTAGTAAATATAGCGGGGGGTACCAAGAGACCCAGTACTTC
- - TRBJ1-1 TRBV5-1 14 CASAALVVNTEAFF TGCGCCAGCGCTGCCCTGGTAGTCAACACTGAAGCTTTCTTT
- - TRBJ2-5 TRBV18 14 CASSYDYLQETQYF TGTGCCAGCTCCTACGACTACCTCCAAGAGACCCAGTACTTC
- - TRBJ1-5 TRBV28 14 CASSLGGGYQPQHF TGTGCCAGCAGTTTGGGGGGTGGATATCAGCCCCAGCATTTT
- - TRBJ1-2 TRBV29-1 13 CSVVEQGGYGYTF TGCAGCGTTGTCGAACAAGGCGGGTATGGCTACACCTTC
TRBD1 - TRBJ1-2 TRBV14 15 CASSQLPAQGNGYTF TGTGCCAGCAGCCAACTCCCGGCACAGGGGAATGGCTACACCTTC
- - TRBJ2-3 TRBV18 13 CASDRGYTDTQYF TGTGCCAGCGATAGAGGTTACACAGATACGCAGTATTTT
- once TRBJ2-1 TRBV6-5 14 CASSYPGRGSEQFF TGTGCCAGCAGTTACCCGGGACGGGGGAGTGAGCAGTTCTTC
TRBD2 - TRBJ2-7 TRBV9 14 CASSELAVSYEQYF TGTGCCAGCAGCGAACTAGCGGTATCCTACGAGCAGTACTTC
- - TRBJ2-3 TRBV5-4 13 CASSLASTDTQYF TGTGCCAGCAGCTTGGCGAGCACAGATACGCAGTATTTT
- - TRBJ2-3 TRBV9 16 CASSTQGGLNTDTQYF TGTGCCAGCAGCACCCAGGGGGGACTTAACACAGATACGCAGTATTTT
- - TRBJ1-6 TRBV3-1/TRBV3-2 15 CASSQDGRVDSPLHF TGTGCCAGCAGCCAAGATGGCAGGGTTGATTCACCCCTCCACTTT
- - TRBJ2-7 TRBV19 15 CASSNRRRGSYEQYF TGTGCCAGTAGTAACAGGCGAAGGGGCTCCTACGAGCAGTACTTC
TRBD2 few TRBJ2-1 TRBV6-5 14 CASLGGITYNEQFF TGTGCCAGCCTGGGGGGGATCACCTACAATGAGCAGTTCTTC
TRBD1 - TRBJ1-6 TRBV11-3 16 CASSLDPHGQARTLHF TGTGCCAGCAGCTTAGACCCCCACGGACAGGCTCGCACCCTCCACTTT
TRBD1 - TRBJ1-2 TRBV12-3/TRBV12-4 13 CASSVDRTGGYTF TGTGCCAGCAGCGTGGACAGGACCGGGGGCTACACCTTC
- - TRBJ1-2 TRBV6-5 12 CASRTGDYGYTF TGTGCCAGCAGGACCGGGGACTATGGCTACACCTTC
- - TRBJ1-2 TRBV10-1 14 CASSEEKSFYGYTF TGCGCCAGCAGTGAAGAGAAAAGCTTCTATGGCTACACCTTC